Listed here are 2 T cell receptor beta chains from one sample, sequenced in a study of cytomegalovirus exposure and HLA in healthy donors. The study ran its PCR with 60 Vbeta and 13 Jbeta primers. The data were produced by immunoSEQ multiplex PCR, yet TCRdb's version contains in-frame clones alone and is incomplete. The top ten clones hold about 2.1% of a sample with nearly 95,000 clones, approximately 7.6% of them seen once. Input material: PBMCs. All receptors come from a man in his fifties in good health and CMV-seronegative.

The chain has TRBV6-4 and TRBJ2-1; a possible D gene is TRBD1 (6 bases). The V end lost 2 bases, the J end lost 9 bases, and 8 bases lay between the germline ends. CDR1 MRHNA and CDR2 SNTAGT come from the germline V gene. CDR3 length: 12 amino acids. Written as DNA, the CDR3 is TGTGCCAGCAGTGACGGACAGTCTGAGCAGTTCTTC. Its translation: CASSDGQSEQFF.

This clone was seen only a few times. The chain combines TRBV7-6 with TRBJ2-5; 11 nucleotides agree with TRBD2. Germline CDR1 reads SGHVS; CDR2 reads FNYEAQ. The CDR3 is 16 amino acids. After removal of 1 base from V and 2 bases from J, the junction contained 3 bases not matched to a gene. The CDR3 coding sequence is TGTGCCAGCAGCTTAGGCCTAGCGGGGGGACAAGAGACCCAGTACTTC. As protein: CASSLGLAGGQETQYF.